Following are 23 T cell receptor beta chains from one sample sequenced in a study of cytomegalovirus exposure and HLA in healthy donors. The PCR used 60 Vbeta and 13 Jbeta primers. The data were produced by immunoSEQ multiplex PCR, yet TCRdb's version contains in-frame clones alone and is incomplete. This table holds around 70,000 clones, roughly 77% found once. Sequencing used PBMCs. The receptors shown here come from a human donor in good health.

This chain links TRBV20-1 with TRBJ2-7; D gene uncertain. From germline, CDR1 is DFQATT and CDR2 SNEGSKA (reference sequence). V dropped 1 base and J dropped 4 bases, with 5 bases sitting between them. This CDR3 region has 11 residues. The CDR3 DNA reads TGCAGTGCTAGAGCACAATACGAGCAGTACTTC. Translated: CSARAQYEQYF.

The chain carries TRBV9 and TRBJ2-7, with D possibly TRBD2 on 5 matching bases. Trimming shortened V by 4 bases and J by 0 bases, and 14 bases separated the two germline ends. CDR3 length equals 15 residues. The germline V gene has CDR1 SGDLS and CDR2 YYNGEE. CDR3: CASSPGVASSYEQYF. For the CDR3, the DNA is TGTGCCAGCAGCCCCGGGGTCGCGAGCTCCTACGAGCAGTACTTC.

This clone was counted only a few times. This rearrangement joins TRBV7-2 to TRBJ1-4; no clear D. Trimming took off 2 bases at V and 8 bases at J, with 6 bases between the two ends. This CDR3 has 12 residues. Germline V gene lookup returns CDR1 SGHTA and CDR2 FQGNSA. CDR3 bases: TGTGCCAGCAGCTTACGAGGGGAAAAACTGTTTTTT. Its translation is CASSLRGEKLFF.

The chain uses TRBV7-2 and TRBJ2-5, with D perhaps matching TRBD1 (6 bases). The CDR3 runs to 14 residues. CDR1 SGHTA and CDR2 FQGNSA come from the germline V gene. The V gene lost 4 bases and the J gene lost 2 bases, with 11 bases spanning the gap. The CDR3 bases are TGTGCCAGCAGCTCATTTAGGGGGCAAGAGACCCAGTACTTC. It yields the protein CASSSFRGQETQYF.

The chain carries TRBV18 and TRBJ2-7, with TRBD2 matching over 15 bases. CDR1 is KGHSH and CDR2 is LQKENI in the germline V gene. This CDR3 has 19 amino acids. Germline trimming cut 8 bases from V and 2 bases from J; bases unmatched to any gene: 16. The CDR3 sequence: CASSYLGTSGGPAPYEQYF. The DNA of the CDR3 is TGTGCCAGCAGCTACTTAGGGACTAGCGGGGGGCCCGCCCCCTACGAGCAGTACTTC.

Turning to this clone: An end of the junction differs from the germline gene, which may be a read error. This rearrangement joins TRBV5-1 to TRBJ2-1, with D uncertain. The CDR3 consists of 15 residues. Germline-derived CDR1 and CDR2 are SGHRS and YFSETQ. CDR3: CASRLELASYNEQFF. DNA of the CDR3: TGCGCCAGCAGATTGGAGCTTGCCTCCTACAATGAGCAGTTCTTC.

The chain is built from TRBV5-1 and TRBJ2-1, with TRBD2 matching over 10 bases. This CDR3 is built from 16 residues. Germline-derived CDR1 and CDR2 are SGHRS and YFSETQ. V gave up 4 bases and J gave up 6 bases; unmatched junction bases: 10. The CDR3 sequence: CASSREIAGGTNEQFF. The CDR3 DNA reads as TGCGCCAGCAGCCGGGAGATAGCGGGGGGAACCAATGAGCAGTTCTTC.

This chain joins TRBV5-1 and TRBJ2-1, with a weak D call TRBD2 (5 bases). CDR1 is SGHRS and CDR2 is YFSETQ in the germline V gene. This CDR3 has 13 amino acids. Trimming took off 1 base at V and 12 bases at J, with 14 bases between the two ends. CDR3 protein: CASSLSGPAGQFF. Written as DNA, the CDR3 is TGCGCCAGCAGCTTGAGCGGACCCGCCGGGCAGTTCTTC.

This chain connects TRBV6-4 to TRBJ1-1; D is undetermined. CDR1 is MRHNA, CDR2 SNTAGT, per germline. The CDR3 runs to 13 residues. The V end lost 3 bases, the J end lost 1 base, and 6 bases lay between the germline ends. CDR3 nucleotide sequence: TGTGCCAGCAGTGAAACATGGAACACTGAAGCTTTCTTT. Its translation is CASSETWNTEAFF.

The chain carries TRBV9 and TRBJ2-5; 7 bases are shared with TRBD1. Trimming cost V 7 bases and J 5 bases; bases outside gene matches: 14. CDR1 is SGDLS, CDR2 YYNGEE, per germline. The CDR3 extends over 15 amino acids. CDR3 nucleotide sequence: TGTGCCAGCGGCCCCCAGGGGGTGGGGGCGGAGACCCAGTACTTC. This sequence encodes CASGPQGVGAETQYF.

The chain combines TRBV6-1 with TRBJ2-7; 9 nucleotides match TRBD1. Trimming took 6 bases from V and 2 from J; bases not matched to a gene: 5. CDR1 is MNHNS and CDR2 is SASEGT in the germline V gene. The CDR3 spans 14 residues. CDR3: CASRGQGGPYEQYF. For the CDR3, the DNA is TGTGCCAGCAGGGGACAGGGTGGTCCCTACGAGCAGTACTTC.

The CDR3 coding sequence is TGCGCCAGCAGCCCCCAGGACAGGGCGGGAGCTTTCTTT. Residues: CASSPQDRAGAFF. The rearrangement uses TRBV5-1 and TRBJ1-1; 8 positions agree with TRBD1. V lost 4 bases to trimming and J lost 10 bases; unmatched junction nucleotides: 9. The germline gives CDR1 SGHRS, CDR2 YFSETQ. The CDR3 consists of 13 residues.

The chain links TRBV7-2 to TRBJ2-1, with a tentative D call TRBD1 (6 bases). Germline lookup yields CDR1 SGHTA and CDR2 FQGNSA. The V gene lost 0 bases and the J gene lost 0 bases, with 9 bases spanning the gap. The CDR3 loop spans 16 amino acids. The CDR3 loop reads CASSLATGSSYNEQFF. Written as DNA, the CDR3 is TGTGCCAGCAGCTTAGCCACAGGGAGCTCCTACAATGAGCAGTTCTTC.

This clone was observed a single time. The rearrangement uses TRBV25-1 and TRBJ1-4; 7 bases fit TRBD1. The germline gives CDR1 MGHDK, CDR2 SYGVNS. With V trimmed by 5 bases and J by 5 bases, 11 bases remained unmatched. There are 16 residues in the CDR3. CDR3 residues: CASSTSGTALNEKLFF. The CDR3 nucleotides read TGTGCCAGCAGTACCTCCGGGACAGCTTTAAATGAAAAACTGTTTTTT.

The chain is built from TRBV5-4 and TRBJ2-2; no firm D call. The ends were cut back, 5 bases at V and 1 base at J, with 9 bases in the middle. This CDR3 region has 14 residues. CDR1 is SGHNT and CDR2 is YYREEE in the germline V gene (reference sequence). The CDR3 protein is CASSTVGNTGELFF. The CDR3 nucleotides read TGTGCCAGCAGTACGGTTGGGAACACCGGGGAGCTGTTTTTT.

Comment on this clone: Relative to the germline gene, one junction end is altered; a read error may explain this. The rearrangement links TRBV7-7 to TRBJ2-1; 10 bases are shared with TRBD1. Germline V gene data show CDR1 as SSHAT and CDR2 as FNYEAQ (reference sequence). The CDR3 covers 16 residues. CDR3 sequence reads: CASSPTGTGAFNEQFF. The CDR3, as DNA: TGTGCTAGCAGCCCTACCGGGACAGGGGCTTTCAATGAGCAGTTCTTC.

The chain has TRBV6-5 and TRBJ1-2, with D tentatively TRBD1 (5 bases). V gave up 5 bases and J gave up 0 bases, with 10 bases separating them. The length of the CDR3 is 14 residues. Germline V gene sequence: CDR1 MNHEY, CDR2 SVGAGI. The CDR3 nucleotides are TGTGCCAGCAGTCAGGGAAATTCTAACTATGGCTACACCTTC. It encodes CASSQGNSNYGYTF.

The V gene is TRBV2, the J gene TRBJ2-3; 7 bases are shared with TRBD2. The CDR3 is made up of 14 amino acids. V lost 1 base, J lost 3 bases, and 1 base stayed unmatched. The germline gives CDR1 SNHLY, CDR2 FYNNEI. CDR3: CASSEGLATDTQYF. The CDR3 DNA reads TGTGCCAGCAGTGAAGGACTAGCAACAGATACGCAGTATTTT.

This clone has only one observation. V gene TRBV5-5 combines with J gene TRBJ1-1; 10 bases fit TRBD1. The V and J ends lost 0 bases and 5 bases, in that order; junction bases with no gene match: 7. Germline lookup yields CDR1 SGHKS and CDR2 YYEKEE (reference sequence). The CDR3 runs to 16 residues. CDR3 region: CASSLVRDRGVTEAFF. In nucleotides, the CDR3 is TGTGCCAGCAGCTTGGTCCGGGACAGGGGAGTAACTGAAGCTTTCTTT.

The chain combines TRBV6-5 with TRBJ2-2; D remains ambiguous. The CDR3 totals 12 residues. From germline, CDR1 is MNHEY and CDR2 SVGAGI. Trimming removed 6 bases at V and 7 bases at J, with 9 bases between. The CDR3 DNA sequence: TGTGCCAGCAGGCCGGGTGGCGGGGAGCTGTTTTTT. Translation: CASRPGGGELFF.

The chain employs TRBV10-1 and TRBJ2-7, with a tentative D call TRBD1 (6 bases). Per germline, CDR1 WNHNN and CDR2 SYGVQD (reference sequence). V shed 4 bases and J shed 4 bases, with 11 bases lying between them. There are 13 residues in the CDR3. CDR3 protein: CASSGSGDYEQYF. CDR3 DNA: TGCGCCAGCAGTGGATCAGGGGATTACGAGCAGTACTTC.

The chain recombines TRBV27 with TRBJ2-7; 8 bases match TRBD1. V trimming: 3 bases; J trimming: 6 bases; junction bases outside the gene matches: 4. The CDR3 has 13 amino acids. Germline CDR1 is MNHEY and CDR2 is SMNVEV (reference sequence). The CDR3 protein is CASSFEQGGEQYF. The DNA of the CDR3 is TGTGCCAGCAGTTTCGAACAGGGGGGCGAGCAGTACTTC.

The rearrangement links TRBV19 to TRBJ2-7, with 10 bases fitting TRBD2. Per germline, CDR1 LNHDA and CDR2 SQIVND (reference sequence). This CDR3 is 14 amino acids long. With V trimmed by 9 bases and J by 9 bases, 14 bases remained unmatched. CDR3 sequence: CASGIAGGVQGQYF. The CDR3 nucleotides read TGTGCCAGCGGCATAGCGGGGGGCGTCCAGGGGCAGTACTTC.